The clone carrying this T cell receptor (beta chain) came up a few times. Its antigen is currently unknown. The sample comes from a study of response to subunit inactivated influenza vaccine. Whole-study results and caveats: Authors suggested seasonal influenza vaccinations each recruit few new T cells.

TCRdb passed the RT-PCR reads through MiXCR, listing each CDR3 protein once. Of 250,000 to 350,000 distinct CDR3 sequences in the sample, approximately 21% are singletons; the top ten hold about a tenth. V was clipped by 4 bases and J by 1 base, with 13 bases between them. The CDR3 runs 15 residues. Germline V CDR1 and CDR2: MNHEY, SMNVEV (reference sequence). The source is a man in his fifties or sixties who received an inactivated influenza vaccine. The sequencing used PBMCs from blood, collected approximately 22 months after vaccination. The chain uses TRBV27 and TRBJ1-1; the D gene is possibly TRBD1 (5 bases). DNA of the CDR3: TGTGCCAGCAGTTCCCCCGGGGCAGGGAACACTGAAGCTTTCTTT. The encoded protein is CASSSPGAGNTEAFF.